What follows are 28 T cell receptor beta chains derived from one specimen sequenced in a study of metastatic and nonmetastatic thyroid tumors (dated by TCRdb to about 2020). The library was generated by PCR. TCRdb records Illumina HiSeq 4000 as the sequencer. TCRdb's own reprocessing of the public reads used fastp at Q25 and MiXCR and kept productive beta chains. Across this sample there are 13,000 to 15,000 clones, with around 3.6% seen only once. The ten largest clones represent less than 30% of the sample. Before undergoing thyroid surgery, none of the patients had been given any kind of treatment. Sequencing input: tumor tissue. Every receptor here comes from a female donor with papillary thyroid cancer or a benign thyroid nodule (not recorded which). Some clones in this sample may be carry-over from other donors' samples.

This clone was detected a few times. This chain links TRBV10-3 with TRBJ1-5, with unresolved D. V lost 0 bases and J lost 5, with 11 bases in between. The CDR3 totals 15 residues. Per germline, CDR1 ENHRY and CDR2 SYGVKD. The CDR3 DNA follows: TGTGCCATCAGTGAGTCCCGGCCAGACGATCAGCCCCAGCATTTT. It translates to CAISESRPDDQPQHF.

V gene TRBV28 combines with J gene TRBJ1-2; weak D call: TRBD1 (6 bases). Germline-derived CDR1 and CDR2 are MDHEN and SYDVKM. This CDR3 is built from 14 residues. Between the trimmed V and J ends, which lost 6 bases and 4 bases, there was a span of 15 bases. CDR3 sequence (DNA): TGTGCCAGCAGGGACAGTGGGGCTAGCTATGGCTACACCTTC. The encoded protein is CASRDSGASYGYTF.

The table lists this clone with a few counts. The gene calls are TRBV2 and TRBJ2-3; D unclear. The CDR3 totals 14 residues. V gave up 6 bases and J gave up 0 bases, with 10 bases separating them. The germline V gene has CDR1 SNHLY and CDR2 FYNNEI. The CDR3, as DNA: TGTGCCAGCAGCCCCCTCGATAGCACAGATACGCAGTATTTT. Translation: CASSPLDSTDTQYF. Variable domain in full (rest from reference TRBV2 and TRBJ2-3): EPEVTQTPSHQVTQMGQEVILRCVPISNHLYFYWYRQILGQKVEFLVSFYNNEISEKSEIFDDQFSVERPDGSNFTLKIRSTKLEDSAMYFCASSPLDSTDTQYFGPGTRLTVL.

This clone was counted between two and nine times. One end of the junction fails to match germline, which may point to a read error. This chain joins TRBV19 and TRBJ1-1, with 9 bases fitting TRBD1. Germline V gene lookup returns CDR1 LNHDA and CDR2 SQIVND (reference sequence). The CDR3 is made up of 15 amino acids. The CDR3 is CTSSARQGVRTEAFF. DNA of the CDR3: TGTACCAGTAGTGCCCGACAGGGGGTAAGAACTGAAGCTTTCTTT.

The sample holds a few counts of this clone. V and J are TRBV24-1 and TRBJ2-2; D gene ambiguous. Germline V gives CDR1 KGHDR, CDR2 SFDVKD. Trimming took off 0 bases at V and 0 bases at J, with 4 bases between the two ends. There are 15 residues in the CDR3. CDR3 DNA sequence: TGTGCCACCAGTGATTTGACCTCGAACACCGGGGAGCTGTTTTTT. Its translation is CATSDLTSNTGELFF.

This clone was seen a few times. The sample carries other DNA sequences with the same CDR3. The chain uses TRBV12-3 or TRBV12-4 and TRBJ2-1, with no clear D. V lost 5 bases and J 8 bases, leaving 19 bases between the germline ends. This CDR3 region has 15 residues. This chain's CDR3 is CASSPQAGVSDEQFF. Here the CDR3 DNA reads TGTGCCAGCAGTCCGCAAGCCGGAGTCTCGGATGAGCAGTTCTTC.

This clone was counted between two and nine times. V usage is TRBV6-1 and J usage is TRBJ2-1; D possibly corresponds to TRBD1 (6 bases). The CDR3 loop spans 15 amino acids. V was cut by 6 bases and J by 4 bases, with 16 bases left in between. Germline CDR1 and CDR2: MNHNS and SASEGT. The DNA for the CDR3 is TGTGCCAGCAGCGATGGACAAGGGGGATACAATGAGCAGTTCTTC. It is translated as CASSDGQGGYNEQFF.

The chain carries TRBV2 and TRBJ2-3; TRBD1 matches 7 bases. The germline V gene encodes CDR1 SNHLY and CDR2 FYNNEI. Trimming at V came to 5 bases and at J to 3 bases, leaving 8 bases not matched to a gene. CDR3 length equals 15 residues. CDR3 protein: CASSPTGVETDTQYF. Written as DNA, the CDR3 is TGTGCCAGCAGTCCTACAGGGGTCGAGACAGATACGCAGTATTTT.

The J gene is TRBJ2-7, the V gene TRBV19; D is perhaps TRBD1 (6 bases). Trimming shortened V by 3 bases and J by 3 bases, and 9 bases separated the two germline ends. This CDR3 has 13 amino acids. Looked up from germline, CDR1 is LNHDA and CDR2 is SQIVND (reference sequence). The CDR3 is CASSIPGHYEQYF. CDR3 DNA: TGTGCCAGTAGTATTCCGGGACACTACGAGCAGTACTTC.

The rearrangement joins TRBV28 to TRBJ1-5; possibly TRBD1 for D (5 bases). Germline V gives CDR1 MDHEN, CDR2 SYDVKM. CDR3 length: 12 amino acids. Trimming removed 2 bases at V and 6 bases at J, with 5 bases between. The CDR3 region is CASSLGAQPQHF. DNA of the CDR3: TGTGCCAGCAGTTTAGGGGCTCAGCCCCAGCATTTT.

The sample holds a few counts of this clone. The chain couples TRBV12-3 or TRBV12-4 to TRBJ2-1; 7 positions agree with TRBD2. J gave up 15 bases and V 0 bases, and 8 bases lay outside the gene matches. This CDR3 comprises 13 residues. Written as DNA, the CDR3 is TGTGCCAGCAGTTTAGCCGCTAGCGGAATATGGTTCTTC. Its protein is CASSLAASGIWFF.

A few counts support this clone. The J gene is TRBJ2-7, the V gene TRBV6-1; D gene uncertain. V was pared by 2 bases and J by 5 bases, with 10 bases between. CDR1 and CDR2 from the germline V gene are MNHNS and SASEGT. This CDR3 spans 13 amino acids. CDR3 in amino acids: CASSELGGDEQYF. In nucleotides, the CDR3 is TGTGCCAGCAGTGAACTCGGTGGGGACGAGCAGTACTTC.

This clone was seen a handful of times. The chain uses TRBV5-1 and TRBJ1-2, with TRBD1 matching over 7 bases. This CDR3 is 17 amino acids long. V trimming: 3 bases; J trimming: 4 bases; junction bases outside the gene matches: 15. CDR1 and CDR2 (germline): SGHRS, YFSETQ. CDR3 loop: CASSSLQGPFGGYGYTF. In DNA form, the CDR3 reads TGCGCCAGCAGCTCCCTACAGGGGCCCTTCGGGGGCTATGGCTACACCTTC.

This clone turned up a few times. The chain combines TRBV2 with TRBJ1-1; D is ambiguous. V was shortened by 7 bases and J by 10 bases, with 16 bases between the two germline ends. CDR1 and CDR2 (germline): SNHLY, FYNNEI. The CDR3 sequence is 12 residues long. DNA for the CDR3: TGTGCCAGCACGGTTTCAGGACCCCGAGCTTTCTTT. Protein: CASTVSGPRAFF.

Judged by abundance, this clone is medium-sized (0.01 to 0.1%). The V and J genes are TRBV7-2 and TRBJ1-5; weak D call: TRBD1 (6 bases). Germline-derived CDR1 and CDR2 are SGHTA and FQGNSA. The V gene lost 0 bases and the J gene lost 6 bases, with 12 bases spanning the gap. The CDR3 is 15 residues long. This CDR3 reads CASSLAPGASQPQHF. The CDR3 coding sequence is TGTGCCAGCAGCTTAGCCCCAGGGGCGAGTCAGCCCCAGCATTTT.

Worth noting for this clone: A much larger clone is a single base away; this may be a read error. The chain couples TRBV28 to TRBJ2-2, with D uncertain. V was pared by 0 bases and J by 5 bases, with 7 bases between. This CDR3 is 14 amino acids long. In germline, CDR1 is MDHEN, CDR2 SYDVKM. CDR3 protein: CASSLWSVTGELFF. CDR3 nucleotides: TGTGCCAGCAGTTTATGGTCTGTAACCGGGGAGCTGTTTTTT.

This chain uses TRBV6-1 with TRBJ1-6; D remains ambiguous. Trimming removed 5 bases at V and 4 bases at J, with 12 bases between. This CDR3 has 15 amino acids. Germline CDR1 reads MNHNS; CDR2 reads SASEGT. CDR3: CASSRVRQYNSPLHF. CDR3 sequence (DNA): TGTGCCAGCAGTCGGGTGAGGCAGTATAATTCACCCCTCCACTTT.

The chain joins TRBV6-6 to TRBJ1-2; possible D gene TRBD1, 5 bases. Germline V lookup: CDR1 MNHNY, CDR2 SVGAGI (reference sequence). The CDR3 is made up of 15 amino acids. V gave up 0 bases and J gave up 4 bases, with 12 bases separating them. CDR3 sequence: CASSYSRRGPYGYTF. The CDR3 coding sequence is TGTGCCAGCAGTTACTCGAGGAGGGGACCCTATGGCTACACCTTC.

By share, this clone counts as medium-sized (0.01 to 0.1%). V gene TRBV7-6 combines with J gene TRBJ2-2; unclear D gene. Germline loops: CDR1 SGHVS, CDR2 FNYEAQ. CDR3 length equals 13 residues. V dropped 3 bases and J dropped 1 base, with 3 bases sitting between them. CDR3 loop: CASSFGNTGELFF. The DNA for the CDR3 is TGTGCCAGCAGCTTTGGGAACACCGGGGAGCTGTTTTTT.

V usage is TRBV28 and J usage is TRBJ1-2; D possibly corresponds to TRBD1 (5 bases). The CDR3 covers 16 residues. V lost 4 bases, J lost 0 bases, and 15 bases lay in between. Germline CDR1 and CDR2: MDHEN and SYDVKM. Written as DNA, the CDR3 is TGTGCCAGCAGTTCCCTCGGGACTGTAGCTAACTATGGCTACACCTTC. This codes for CASSSLGTVANYGYTF.

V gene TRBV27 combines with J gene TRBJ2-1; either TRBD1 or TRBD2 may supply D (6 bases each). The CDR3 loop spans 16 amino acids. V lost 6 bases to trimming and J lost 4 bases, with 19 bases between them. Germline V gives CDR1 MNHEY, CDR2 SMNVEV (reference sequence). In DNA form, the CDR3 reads TGTGCCAGCAGCTTAAGGGGGGTCCGGGGTTACAATGAGCAGTTCTTC. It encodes CASSLRGVRGYNEQFF.

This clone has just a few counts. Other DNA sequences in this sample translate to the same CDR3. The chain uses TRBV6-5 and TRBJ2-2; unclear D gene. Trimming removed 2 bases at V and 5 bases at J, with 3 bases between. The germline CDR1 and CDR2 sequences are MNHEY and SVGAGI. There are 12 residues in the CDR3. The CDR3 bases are TGTGCCAGCAGTTACAGAACCGGGGAGCTGTTTTTT. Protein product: CASSYRTGELFF.

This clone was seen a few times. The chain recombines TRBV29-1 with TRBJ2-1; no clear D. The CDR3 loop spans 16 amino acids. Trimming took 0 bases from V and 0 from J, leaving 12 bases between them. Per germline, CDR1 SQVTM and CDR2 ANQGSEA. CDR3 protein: CSVEDTLLSSYNEQFF. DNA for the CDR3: TGCAGCGTTGAAGACACACTCCTGAGCTCCTACAATGAGCAGTTCTTC.

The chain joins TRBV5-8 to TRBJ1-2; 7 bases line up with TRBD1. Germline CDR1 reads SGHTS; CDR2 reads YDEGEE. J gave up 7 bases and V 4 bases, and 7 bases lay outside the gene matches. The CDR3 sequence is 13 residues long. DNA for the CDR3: TGTGCCAGCAGCATAAGACAGGGCGGTGGCTACACCTTC. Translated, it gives CASSIRQGGGYTF.

The CDR3, as DNA: TGTGCCAGCAGCTTAGTTTCGACAGGGTCGGCAGCAGAGACCCAGTACTTC. This encodes CASSLVSTGSAAETQYF. The V gene is TRBV7-8, the J gene TRBJ2-5, with 7 bases lining up with TRBD1. The J segment lost 4 bases and the V segment lost 1 base, leaving 12 bases of the junction unmatched. Germline V lookup: CDR1 SGHVS, CDR2 FQNEAQ. This CDR3 region has 17 residues.

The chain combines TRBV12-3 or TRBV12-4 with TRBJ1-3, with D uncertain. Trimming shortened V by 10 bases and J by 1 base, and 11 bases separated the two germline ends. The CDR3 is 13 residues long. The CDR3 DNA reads TGTGCCACCGACGGGCGTTCTGGAAACACCATATATTTT. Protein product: CATDGRSGNTIYF.

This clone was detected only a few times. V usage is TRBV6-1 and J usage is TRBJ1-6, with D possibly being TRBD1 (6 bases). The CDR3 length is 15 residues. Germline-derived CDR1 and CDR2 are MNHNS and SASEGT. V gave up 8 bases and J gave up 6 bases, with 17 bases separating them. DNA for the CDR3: TGTGCCAGCGCAAGAACTAGGGGGGGTAATTCACCCCTCCACTTT. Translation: CASARTRGGNSPLHF.

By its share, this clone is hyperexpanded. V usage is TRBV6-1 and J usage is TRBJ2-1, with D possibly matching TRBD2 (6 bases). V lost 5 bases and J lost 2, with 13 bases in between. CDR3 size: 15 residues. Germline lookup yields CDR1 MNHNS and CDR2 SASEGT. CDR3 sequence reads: CASSTVAGTYNEQFF. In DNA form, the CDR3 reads TGTGCCAGCAGTACCGTGGCGGGGACCTACAATGAGCAGTTCTTC.